A selection of T cell receptor beta chains follows, all from one sample in a study of T cells in localized non-small cell lung cancer. Repertoires were generated with immunoSEQ multiplex PCR, while TCRdb's copy carries only in-frame clones and drops some. The repertoire holds just under 80,000 clones, over 75% seen once, with nearly 9.5% in the top ten. Here the sequenced sample was peripheral blood, taken before any cancer treatment. The source of these receptors is a female donor older than 55 with stage I lung adenocarcinoma. Each CDR3 is given with its conserved first and last residue. The D gene is left open where the match is weak. Not every row has a clone size; where given, it reads once, few, many or a size class.

J gene: TRBJ2-5
D gene: .
V gene: TRBV6-1
clone size: .
CDR3 DNA: TGTGCCAGCAGTGAAGGGGGACGGAGGGAGACCCAGTACTTC
CDR3 protein: CASSEGGRRETQYF

J gene: TRBJ2-7
D gene: TRBD2
V gene: TRBV29-1
clone size: .
CDR3 DNA: TGCAGCGTTTTGTTAGCGGGGGTACCCTCCTACGAGCAGTACTTC
CDR3 protein: CSVLLAGVPSYEQYF

J gene: TRBJ1-2
D gene: TRBD1
V gene: TRBV6-5
clone size: .
CDR3 DNA: TGTGCCAGCAGCCCAGGGGGTATCGATGGCTACACCTTC
CDR3 protein: CASSPGGIDGYTF

J gene: TRBJ2-1
D gene: TRBD2
V gene: TRBV28
clone size: .
CDR3 DNA: TGTGCCAGCAGTTTAACGGGAGGGAACGGTCATGAGCAGTTCTTC
CDR3 protein: CASSLTGGNGHEQFF

J gene: TRBJ1-5
D gene: .
V gene: TRBV7-9
clone size: .
CDR3 DNA: TGTGCCAGCAGCTTGGTAGGGGCGAATCAGCCCCAGCATTTT
CDR3 protein: CASSLVGANQPQHF

J gene: TRBJ1-1
D gene: .
V gene: TRBV28
clone size: .
CDR3 DNA: TGTGCCAGCAGTTTAATCCAGTCGAACACTGAAGCTTTCTTT
CDR3 protein: CASSLIQSNTEAFF

J gene: TRBJ1-4
D gene: .
V gene: TRBV27
clone size: .
CDR3 DNA: TGTGCCACCTCGCACCGGGACCATAATGAAAAACTGTTTTTT
CDR3 protein: CATSHRDHNEKLFF

J gene: TRBJ1-1
D gene: .
V gene: TRBV21-1
clone size: few
CDR3 DNA: TGTGCCAGCACCACCGAACAGGTCTACACTGAAGCTTTCTTT
CDR3 protein: CASTTEQVYTEAFF

J gene: TRBJ2-7
D gene: .
V gene: TRBV7-2
clone size: .
CDR3 DNA: TGTGCCAGCAGCAGAGCTTTTTCCGAGCAGTACTTC
CDR3 protein: CASSRAFSEQYF

J gene: TRBJ1-3
D gene: .
V gene: TRBV7-8
clone size: .
CDR3 DNA: TGTGCCAGCAGCTTAAGCACGGGAAACACCATATATTTT
CDR3 protein: CASSLSTGNTIYF

J gene: TRBJ2-7
D gene: .
V gene: TRBV9
clone size: .
CDR3 DNA: TGTGCCAGCAGCGTAGGGGACTCCCAAGCGTCTTTCTACGAGCAGTACTTC
CDR3 protein: CASSVGDSQASFYEQYF

J gene: TRBJ2-2
D gene: TRBD1
V gene: TRBV2
clone size: .
CDR3 DNA: TGTGCCAGCAGCGGGACAGGGGGCTCCTGGGGCACCGGGGAGCTGTTTTTT
CDR3 protein: CASSGTGGSWGTGELFF